This T cell receptor beta chain was sequenced during a study of blood T cell repertoires in COVID-19. The wider study: Sources were T cells, B-cell-depleted T cells, or PBMCs; the material itself was cDNA or gDNA.

In the original processing: Estimation of nucleated cell counts relied on the amplification of reference gene primers. Sequencing was performed with immunoSEQ multiplex PCR; in TCRdb, only in-frame clones are kept and a portion is missing. D and trimming were read from the DNA, whereas the V and J calls and clone size are those reported in that table. The data contain fewer than 250,000 clones, around 90% of them singletons. Seattle patient enrollment occurred during active infection, with longitudinal follow-up thereafter. Germline V gives CDR1 SGHTA, CDR2 FQGTGA. Trimming removed 5 bases from V and 4 bases from J, with 17 bases in between. CDR3 length equals 15 residues.

The chain recombines TRBV7-3 with TRBJ1-2, with D possibly TRBD1 on 6 matching bases. Sequencing input: peripheral blood. The TCR sequence derives from a man aged 25-40 years with COVID-19, enrolled during active disease. The CDR3, as DNA: TGTGCCAGCAGCCCCCCTAGACAGGAGTTCTATGGCTACACCTTC. This sequence encodes CASSPPRQEFYGYTF.